This entry lists 12 T cell receptor beta chains sequenced from one sample in a study of cytomegalovirus exposure and HLA in healthy donors. PCR involved 60 Vbeta and 13 Jbeta primers. Profiling relied on immunoSEQ multiplex PCR, and the TCRdb table lists in-frame clones only, not all of them. The data contain about 190,000 clones, around 82% of them seen just once; the ten biggest clones take up around 0.26%. Specimen: PBMCs. These receptors originate from a boy under 18 in good health and CMV-seronegative.

The V call is TRBV30, the J call TRBJ1-6; 7 bases fit TRBD1. This CDR3 spans 16 amino acids. V lost 4 bases, J lost 7 bases, and 13 bases stayed unmatched. Germline loops: CDR1 GTSNPN, CDR2 SVGIG (reference sequence). The CDR3, as DNA: TGTGCCTGGATCCCACAGGGGCGGTTTGGGAATTCACCCCTCCACTTT. The encoded protein is CAWIPQGRFGNSPLHF.

The gene calls are TRBV7-8 and TRBJ2-7; tentatively, D is TRBD2 (5 bases). Germline CDR1 SGHVS, CDR2 FQNEAQ. This CDR3 has 15 amino acids. Trimming left V 2 bases short and J 6 bases short, with 17 bases between. The CDR3 DNA sequence: TGTGCCAGCAGCTTATCCGGCGGGCCATGGGGCGAGCAGTACTTC. Its protein is CASSLSGGPWGEQYF.

The genes are TRBV23-1 and TRBJ2-7; 8 nucleotides agree with TRBD1. TRBV23-1 is classed as an ORF, of uncertain function. V dropped 3 bases and J dropped 0; count of bases not matched to a gene: 7. The CDR3 has 16 residues. This CDR3 reads CASSHNDRGRSYEQYF. The CDR3 DNA is TGCGCCAGCAGTCACAACGACAGGGGCCGCTCCTACGAGCAGTACTTC.

This clone showed up just once. This rearrangement joins TRBV28 to TRBJ1-2; a weak D match, TRBD1 (5 bases). This CDR3 spans 11 amino acids. Trimming stripped 10 bases from V and 7 bases from J, with 13 bases between. Germline lookup yields CDR1 MDHEN and CDR2 SYDVKM. CDR3 region: CATGGKGGYTF. DNA for the CDR3: TGTGCCACGGGGGGGAAAGGTGGCTACACCTTC.

This sequence joins TRBV19 and TRBJ2-7, with 10 bases fitting TRBD2. The ends lost 4 bases at V and 4 bases at J; junction bases unmatched: 4. This CDR3 region has 14 residues. Germline values: CDR1 LNHDA, CDR2 SQIVND (reference sequence). CDR3 protein: CASSRTSGVYEQYF. Written as DNA, the CDR3 is TGTGCCAGTAGTAGGACTAGCGGAGTATACGAGCAGTACTTC.

The chain uses TRBV2 and TRBJ1-5; 7 bases agree with TRBD1. Germline-derived CDR1 and CDR2 are SNHLY and FYNNEI. V was clipped by 4 bases and J by 4 bases; unmatched bases: 7. CDR3 length: 15 amino acids. The DNA of the CDR3 is TGTGCCAGCAGTGGGCGCGACAGGGAAAATCAGCCCCAGCATTTT. Protein sequence: CASSGRDRENQPQHF.

The rearrangement uses TRBV19 and TRBJ1-2; D is uncertain. CDR1 is LNHDA, CDR2 SQIVND, per germline (reference sequence). The germline V and J ends were trimmed by 3 bases and 10 bases, with 18 bases remaining between them. This CDR3 is built from 14 residues. The CDR3 sequence: CASSIGHEGYPYTF. The CDR3 nucleotides are TGTGCCAGTAGTATTGGCCATGAGGGTTACCCCTACACCTTC.

The CDR3 spells CASRLAEKLFF. CDR3 DNA sequence: TGTGCCAGCAGGTTGGCTGAAAAACTGTTTTTT. The chain employs TRBV2 and TRBJ1-4; D is unresolved. Germline assignment: CDR1 SNHLY and CDR2 FYNNEI. V lost 6 bases to trimming and J lost 7 bases, with 6 bases between them. The CDR3 contains 11 residues.

Concerning this clone itself: One end of the junction varies from germline; a read error may be responsible. The rearrangement uses TRBV7-9 and TRBJ2-7; the D is unclear. Germline V gives CDR1 SEHNR, CDR2 FQNEAQ (reference sequence). The CDR3 is 12 amino acids. The CDR3 region has the DNA TGTTCCAGCAGCCCTGTATCCTACGAGCAGTACTTC. This sequence encodes CSSSPVSYEQYF.

The chain carries TRBV23-1 and TRBJ1-2, with a weak D call TRBD1 (5 bases). TRBV23-1 is designated an ORF whose function remains uncertain. CDR3 length: 12 residues. V gave up 10 bases and J gave up 7 bases, with 16 bases separating them. CDR3 in amino acids: CAKRLGEGGYTF. CDR3 nucleotides: TGCGCCAAAAGATTAGGGGAGGGTGGCTACACCTTC.

This clone appeared a single time. The chain employs TRBV7-9 and TRBJ1-1; unclear D gene. Trimming removed 0 bases at V and 7 bases at J, with 3 bases between. CDR3 length equals 11 residues. CDR1 and CDR2 from the germline V gene are SEHNR and FQNEAQ (reference sequence). The CDR3, as DNA: TGTGCCAGCAGCTTAGCCGGTGAAGCTTTCTTT. Encoded protein: CASSLAGEAFF.

The chain couples TRBV25-1 to TRBJ2-1; 7 positions agree with TRBD2. Germline V gene lookup returns CDR1 MGHDK and CDR2 SYGVNS. The J segment lost 2 bases and the V segment lost 4 bases, leaving 5 bases of the junction unmatched. CDR3 size: 15 residues. CDR3 region: CASSVGGGPYNEQFF. The CDR3 DNA follows: TGTGCCAGCAGTGTGGGGGGGGGACCCTACAATGAGCAGTTCTTC.